Listed here are 3 T cell receptor beta chains from one sample, sequenced in a study of T cells in Graves' hyperthyroidism and ophthalmopathy. There were TCR beta CDR3 regions amplified from RNA transcripts. A set of HTBI primers served as the primers for a first-round RT-PCR of the TCR CDR3. A single record per CDR3 protein comes from TCRdb applying MiXCR to the multiplex PCR reads. The sample has almost 600,000 distinct CDR3 sequences; 46% are singletons. Sequencing used peripheral blood or thyroid tissue (not recorded which). Source of these receptors: a woman younger than 35 with Graves' hyperthyroidism.

CDR3 sequence: CASSLGVQSDTQYF. CDR3 DNA sequence: TGTGCCAGCAGCTTAGGGGTTCAATCAGATACGCAGTATTTT. The chain recombines TRBV7-3 with TRBJ2-2, with D unclear. The DNA matches TRBJ2-3 better at its end, which makes the J call doubtful. CDR3 size: 14 residues. CDR1 and CDR2 (germline): SGHTA, FQGTGA.

The J gene is TRBJ1-2, the V gene TRBV29-1; 9 nucleotides match TRBD1. The J segment lost 5 bases and the V segment lost 7 bases, leaving 11 bases of the junction unmatched. The CDR3 contains 14 residues. CDR1 and CDR2 (germline): SQVTM, ANQGSEA. CDR3 in DNA: TGCAGCGCTAGACAGGGGGGGCTCGGATATGGCTACACCTTC. This translates into CSARQGGLGYGYTF.

This clonotype was seen repeatedly, ten times or more. The V call is TRBV7-2, the J call TRBJ1-2, with 7 bases aligning to TRBD1. Germline CDR1 SGHTA, CDR2 FQGNSA. Trimming removed 5 bases from V and 4 bases from J; junction bases left unmatched: 4. The CDR3 length is 13 residues. CDR3: CASSPKGAYGYTF. CDR3 sequence (DNA): TGTGCCAGCAGCCCTAAGGGGGCCTATGGCTACACCTTC. The whole variable domain, filled in from reference TRBV7-2 and TRBJ1-2, reads GAGVSQSPSNKVTEKGKDVELRCDPISGHTALYWYRQSLGQGLEFLIYFQGNSAPDKSGLPSDRFSAERTGGSVSTLTIQRTQQEDSAVYLCASSPKGAYGYTFGSGTRLTVV.